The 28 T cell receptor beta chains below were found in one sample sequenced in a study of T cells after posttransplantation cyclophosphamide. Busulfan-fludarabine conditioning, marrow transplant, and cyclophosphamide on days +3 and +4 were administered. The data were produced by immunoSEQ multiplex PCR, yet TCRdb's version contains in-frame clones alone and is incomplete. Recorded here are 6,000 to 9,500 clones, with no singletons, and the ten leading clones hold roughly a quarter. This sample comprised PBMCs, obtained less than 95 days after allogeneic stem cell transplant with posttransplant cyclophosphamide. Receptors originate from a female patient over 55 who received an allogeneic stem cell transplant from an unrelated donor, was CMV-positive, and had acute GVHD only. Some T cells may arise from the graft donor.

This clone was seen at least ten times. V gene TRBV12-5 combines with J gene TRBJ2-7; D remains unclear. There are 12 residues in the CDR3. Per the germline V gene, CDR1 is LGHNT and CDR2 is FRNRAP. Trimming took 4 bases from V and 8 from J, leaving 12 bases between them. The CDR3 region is CASGSPFGQQYF. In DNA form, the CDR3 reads TGTGCTAGTGGTTCCCCTTTTGGCCAGCAGTACTTC. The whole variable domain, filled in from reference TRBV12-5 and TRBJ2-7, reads DARVTQTPRHKVTEMGQEVTMRCQPILGHNTVFWYRQTMMQGLELLAYFRNRAPLDDSGMPKDRFSAEMPDATLATLKIQPSEPRDSAVYFCASGSPFGQQYFGPGTRLTVT.

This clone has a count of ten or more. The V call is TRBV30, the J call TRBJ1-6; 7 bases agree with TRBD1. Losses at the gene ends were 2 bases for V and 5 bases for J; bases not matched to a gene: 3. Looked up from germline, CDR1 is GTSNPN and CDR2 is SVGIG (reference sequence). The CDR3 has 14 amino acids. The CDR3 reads CAWSPGQHNSPLHF. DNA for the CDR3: TGTGCCTGGAGTCCGGGACAGCATAATTCACCCCTCCACTTT.

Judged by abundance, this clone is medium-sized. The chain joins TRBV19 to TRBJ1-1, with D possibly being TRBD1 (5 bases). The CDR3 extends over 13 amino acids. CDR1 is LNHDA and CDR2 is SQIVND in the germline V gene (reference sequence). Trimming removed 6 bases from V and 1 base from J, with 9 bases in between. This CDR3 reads CASRSTANTEAFF. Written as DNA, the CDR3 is TGTGCCAGTAGGTCGACAGCGAACACTGAAGCTTTCTTT.

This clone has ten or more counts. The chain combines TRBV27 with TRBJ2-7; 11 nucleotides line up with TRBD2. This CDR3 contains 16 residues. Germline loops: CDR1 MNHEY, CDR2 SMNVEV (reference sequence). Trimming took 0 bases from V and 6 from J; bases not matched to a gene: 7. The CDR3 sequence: CASSLSATSGMFEQYF. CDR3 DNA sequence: TGTGCCAGCAGTTTATCGGCGACTAGCGGGATGTTCGAGCAGTACTTC.

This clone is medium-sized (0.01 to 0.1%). In nucleotides, the CDR3 is TGCGCCAGCAGCTTAGGACCGTTGGGACTAGCGAATTCCTACGAGCAGTACTTC. Its translation: CASSLGPLGLANSYEQYF. V usage is TRBV5-1 and J usage is TRBJ2-7; 10 bases agree with TRBD2. CDR1 and CDR2 from the germline V gene are SGHRS and YFSETQ. The CDR3 spans 18 residues. With 2 bases clipped from V and 1 base from J, the junction kept 12 bases outside the gene matches.

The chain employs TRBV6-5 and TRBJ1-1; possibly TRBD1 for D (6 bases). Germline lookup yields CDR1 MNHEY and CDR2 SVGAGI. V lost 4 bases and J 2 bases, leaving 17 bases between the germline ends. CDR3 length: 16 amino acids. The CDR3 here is CASSWTAGVYNTEAFF. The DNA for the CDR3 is TGTGCCAGCAGTTGGACAGCAGGGGTCTATAACACTGAAGCTTTCTTT.

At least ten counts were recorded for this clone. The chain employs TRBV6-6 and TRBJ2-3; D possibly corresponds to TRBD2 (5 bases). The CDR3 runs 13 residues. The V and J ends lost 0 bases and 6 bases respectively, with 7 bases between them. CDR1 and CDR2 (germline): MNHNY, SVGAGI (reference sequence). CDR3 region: CASSYSRADTQYF. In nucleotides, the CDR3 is TGTGCCAGCAGTTACTCGAGGGCCGATACGCAGTATTTT.

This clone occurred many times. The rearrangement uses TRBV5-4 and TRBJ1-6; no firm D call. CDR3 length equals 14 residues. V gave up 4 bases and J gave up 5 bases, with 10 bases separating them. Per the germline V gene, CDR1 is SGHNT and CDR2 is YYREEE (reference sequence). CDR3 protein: CASSPDGDNSPLHF. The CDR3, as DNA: TGTGCCAGCAGCCCGGACGGGGATAATTCACCCCTCCACTTT.

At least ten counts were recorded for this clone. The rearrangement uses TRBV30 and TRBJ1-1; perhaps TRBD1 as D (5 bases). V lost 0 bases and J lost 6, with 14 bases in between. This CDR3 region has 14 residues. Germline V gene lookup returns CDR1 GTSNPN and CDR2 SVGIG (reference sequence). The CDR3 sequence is CAWSVADGAAEAFF. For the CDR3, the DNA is TGTGCCTGGAGTGTAGCCGATGGGGCTGCTGAAGCTTTCTTT.

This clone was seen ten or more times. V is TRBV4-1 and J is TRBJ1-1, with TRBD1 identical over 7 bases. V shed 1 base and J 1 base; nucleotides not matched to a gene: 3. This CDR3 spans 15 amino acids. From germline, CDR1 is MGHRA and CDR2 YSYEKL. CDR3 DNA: TGCGCCAGCAGCCAAGTTCAGGGGGGGAACACTGAAGCTTTCTTT. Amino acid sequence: CASSQVQGGNTEAFF.

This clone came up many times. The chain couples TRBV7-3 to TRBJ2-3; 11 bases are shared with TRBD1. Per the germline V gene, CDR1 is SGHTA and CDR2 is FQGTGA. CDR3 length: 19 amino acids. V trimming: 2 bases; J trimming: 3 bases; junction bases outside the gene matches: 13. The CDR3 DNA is TGTGCCAGCAGCTTAGACCCCCCCCTGGGACAGGGGGTGACAGATACGCAGTATTTT. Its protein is CASSLDPPLGQGVTDTQYF.

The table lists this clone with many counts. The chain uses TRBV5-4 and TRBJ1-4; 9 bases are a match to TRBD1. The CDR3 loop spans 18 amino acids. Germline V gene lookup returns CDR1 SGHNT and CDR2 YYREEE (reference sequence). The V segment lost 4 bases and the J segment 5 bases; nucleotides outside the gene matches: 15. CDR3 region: CASSTTGQGSLKNEKLFF. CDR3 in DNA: TGTGCCAGCAGCACTACTGGACAGGGGAGCCTGAAGAATGAAAAACTGTTTTTT. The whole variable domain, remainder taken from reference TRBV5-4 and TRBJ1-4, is ETGVTQSPTHLIKTRGQQVTLRCSSQSGHNTVSWYQQALGQGPQFIFQYYREEENGRGNFPPRFSGLQFPNYSSELNVNALELDDSALYLCASSTTGQGSLKNEKLFFGSGTQLSVL.

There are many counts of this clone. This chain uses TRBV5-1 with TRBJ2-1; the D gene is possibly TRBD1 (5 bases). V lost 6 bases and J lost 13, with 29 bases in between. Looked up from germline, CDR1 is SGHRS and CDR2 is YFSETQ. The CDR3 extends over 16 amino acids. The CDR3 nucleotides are TGCGCCAGCACCCCTTTCGACAGATCCTACGAGGAGCGTCAGTTCTTC. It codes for CASTPFDRSYEERQFF.

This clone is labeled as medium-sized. The CDR3 loop is CASSEARGRASTAKNIQYF. CDR3 coding DNA: TGTGCCAGCAGTGAAGCGCGGGGGCGAGCTAGCACCGCCAAAAACATTCAGTACTTC. The chain is built from TRBV2 and TRBJ2-4, with D perhaps TRBD2 (7 bases). The germline V gene encodes CDR1 SNHLY and CDR2 FYNNEI. This CDR3 is built from 19 residues. With 0 bases removed from V and 1 base from J, the gap between germline ends came to 19 bases.

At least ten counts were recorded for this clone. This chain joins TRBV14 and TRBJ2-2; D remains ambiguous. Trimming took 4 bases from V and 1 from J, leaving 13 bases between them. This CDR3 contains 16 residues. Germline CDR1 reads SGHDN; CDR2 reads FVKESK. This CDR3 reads CASSLRVQRNTGELFF. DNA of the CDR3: TGTGCCAGCAGCCTCCGGGTGCAGCGGAACACCGGGGAGCTGTTTTTT.

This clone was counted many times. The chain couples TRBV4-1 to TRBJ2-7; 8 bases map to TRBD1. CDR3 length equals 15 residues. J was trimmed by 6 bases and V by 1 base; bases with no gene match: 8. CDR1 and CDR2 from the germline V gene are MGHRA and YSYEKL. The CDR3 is CASSQVSGQGFEQYF. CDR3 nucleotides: TGCGCCAGCAGCCAAGTTTCAGGACAGGGATTCGAGCAGTACTTC.

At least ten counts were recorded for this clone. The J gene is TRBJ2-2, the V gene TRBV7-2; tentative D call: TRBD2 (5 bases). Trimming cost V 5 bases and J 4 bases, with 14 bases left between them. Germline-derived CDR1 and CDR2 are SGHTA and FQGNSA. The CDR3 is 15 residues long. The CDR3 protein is CASSPGGSGTGELFF. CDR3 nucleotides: TGTGCCAGCAGCCCCGGCGGGTCGGGCACCGGGGAGCTGTTTTTT.

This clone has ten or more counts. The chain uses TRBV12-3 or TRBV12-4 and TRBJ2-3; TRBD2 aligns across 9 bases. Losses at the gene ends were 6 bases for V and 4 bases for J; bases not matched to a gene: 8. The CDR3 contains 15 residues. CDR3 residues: CASSLSGGPPDTQYF. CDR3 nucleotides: TGTGCCAGCAGCCTTAGCGGGGGCCCCCCAGATACGCAGTATTTT.

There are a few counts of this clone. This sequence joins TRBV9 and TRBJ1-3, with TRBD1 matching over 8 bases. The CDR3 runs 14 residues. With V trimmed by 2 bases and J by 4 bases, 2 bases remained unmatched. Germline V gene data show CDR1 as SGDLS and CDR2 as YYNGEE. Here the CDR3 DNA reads TGTGCCAGCAGCGTCGGACAGGGAGGAAACACCATATATTTT. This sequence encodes CASSVGQGGNTIYF. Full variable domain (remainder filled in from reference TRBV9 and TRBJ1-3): DSGVTQTPKHLITATGQRVTLRCSPRSGDLSVYWYQQSLDQGLQFLIQYYNGEERAKGNILERFSAQQFPDLHSELNLSSLELGDSALYFCASSVGQGGNTIYFGEGSWLTVV.

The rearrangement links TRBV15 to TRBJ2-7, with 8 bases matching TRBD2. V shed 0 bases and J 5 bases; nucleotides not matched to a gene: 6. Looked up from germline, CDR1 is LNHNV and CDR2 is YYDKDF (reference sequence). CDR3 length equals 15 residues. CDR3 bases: TGTGCCACCAGCAGAGATCGGGGGGGCCGGGACGAGCAGTACTTC. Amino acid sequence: CATSRDRGGRDEQYF.

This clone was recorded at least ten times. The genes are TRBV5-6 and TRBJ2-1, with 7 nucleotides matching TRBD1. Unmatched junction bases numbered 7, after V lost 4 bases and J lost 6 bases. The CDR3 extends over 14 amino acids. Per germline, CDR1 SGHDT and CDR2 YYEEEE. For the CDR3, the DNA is TGTGCCAGCAGCCACCAGGACAGGCGCAATGAGCAGTTCTTC. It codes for CASSHQDRRNEQFF. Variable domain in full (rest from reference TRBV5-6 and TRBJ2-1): DAGVTQSPTHLIKTRGQQVTLRCSPKSGHDTVSWYQQALGQGPQFIFQYYEEEERQRGNFPDRFSGHQFPNYSSELNVNALLLGDSALYLCASSHQDRRNEQFFGPGTRLTVL.

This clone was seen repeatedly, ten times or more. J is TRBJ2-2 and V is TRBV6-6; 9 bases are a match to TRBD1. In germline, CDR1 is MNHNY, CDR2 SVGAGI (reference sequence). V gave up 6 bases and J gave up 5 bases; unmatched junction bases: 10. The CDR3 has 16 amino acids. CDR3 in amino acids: CASSAGTGILTGELFF. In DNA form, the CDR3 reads TGTGCCAGCAGCGCCGGGACAGGGATTTTGACCGGGGAGCTGTTTTTT.

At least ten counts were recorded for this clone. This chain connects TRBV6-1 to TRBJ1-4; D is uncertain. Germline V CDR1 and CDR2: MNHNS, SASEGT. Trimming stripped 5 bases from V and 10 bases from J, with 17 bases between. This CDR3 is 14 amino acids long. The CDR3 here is CASSQNLRYGKLFF. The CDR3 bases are TGTGCCAGCAGTCAGAACCTGCGGTACGGAAAACTGTTTTTT.

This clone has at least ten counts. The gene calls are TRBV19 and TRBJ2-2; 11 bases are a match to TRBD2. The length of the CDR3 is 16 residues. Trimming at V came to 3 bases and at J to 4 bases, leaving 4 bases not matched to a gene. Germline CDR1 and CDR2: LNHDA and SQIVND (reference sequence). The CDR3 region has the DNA TGTGCCAGTAGTATGGTAGGGACTAGCGGCACCGGGGAGCTGTTTTTT. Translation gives CASSMVGTSGTGELFF.

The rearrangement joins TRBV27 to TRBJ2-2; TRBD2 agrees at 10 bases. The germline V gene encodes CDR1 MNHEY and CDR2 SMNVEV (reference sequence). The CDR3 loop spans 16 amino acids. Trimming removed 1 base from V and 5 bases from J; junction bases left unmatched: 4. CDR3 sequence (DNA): TGTGCCAGCAGTTTATTGGCTAGCGGGAGAACCGGGGAGCTGTTTTTT. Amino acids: CASSLLASGRTGELFF.

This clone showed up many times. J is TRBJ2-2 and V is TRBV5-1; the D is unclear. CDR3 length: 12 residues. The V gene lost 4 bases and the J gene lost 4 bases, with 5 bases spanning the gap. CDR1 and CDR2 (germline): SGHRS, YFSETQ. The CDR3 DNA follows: TGCGCCAGCAGCGTACTCACCGGGGAGCTGTTTTTT. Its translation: CASSVLTGELFF. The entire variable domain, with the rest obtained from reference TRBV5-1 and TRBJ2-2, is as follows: KAGVTQTPRYLIKTRGQQVTLSCSPISGHRSVSWYQQTPGQGLQFLFEYFSETQRNKGNFPGRFSGRQFSNSRSEMNVSTLELGDSALYLCASSVLTGELFFGEGSRLTVL.

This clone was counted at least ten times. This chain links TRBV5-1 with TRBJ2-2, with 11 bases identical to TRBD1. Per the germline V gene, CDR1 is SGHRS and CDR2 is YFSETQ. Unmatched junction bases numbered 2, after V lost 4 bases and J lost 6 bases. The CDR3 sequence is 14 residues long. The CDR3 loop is CASSTGQGAGELFF. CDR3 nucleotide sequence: TGCGCCAGCAGCACGGGACAGGGGGCCGGGGAGCTGTTTTTT.

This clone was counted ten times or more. CDR3 in DNA: TGTGCCAGCAGCTTGACGGGTAGGGAGCAGTACTTC. Translation: CASSLTGREQYF. This rearrangement joins TRBV5-6 to TRBJ2-7; the D is unclear. The germline V and J ends were trimmed by 1 base and 7 bases, with 9 bases remaining between them. This CDR3 has 12 residues. The germline V gene encodes CDR1 SGHDT and CDR2 YYEEEE.